This T cell receptor (beta chain) derives from a study of T cell changes during pregnancy in multiple sclerosis. The table came from immunoSEQ multiplex PCR; TCRdb's copy has only in-frame clones and leaves some out. The table lists some 60,000 clones, about 92% of them singletons. The CDR3 is made up of 14 amino acids. V was pared by 3 bases and J by 5 bases, with 5 bases of the junction left unmatched. CDR1 SGDLS and CDR2 YYNGEE come from the germline V gene. The clonotype comes from a female donor in good health, enrolled as a control in a pregnancy study. V and J are TRBV9 and TRBJ2-3; TRBD1 aligns across 8 bases. Sample: peripheral blood, taken in the first trimester of pregnancy. The DNA for the CDR3 is TGTGCCAGCAGCGCGGACAGGGCCCGAGATACGCAGTATTTT. It translates to CASSADRARDTQYF.